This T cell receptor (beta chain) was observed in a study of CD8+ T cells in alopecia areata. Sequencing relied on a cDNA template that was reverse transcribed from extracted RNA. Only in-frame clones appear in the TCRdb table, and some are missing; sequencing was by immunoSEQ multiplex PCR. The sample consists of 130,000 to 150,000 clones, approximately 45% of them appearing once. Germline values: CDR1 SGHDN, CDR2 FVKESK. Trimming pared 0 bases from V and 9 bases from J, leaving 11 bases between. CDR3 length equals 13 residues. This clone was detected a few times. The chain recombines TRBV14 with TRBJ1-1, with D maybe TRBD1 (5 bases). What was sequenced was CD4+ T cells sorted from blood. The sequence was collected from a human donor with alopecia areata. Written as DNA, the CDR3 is TGTGCCAGCAGCCAAGATCTGGGACCCAAAGCTTTCTTT. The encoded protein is CASSQDLGPKAFF.